The 15 T cell receptor beta chains given below trace back to one sample, sequenced in a study of blood T cell repertoires in COVID-19. The protocol was immunoSEQ multiplex PCR, while the TCRdb copy is restricted to in-frame clones and leaves out a portion. Of about 220,000 clones in the sample, roughly 80% were seen once. Sequenced sample: peripheral blood. The receptors derive from a woman in her seventies with acute or convalescent COVID-19.

V gene TRBV2 combines with J gene TRBJ2-3; 8 bases agree with TRBD2. V lost 4 bases, J lost 1 base, and 13 bases stayed unmatched. Germline V lookup: CDR1 SNHLY, CDR2 FYNNEI. The CDR3 spans 18 residues. The chain's CDR3 is CASSGGPGLDAGTDTQYF. CDR3 bases: TGTGCCAGCAGTGGGGGGCCGGGACTAGATGCTGGCACAGATACGCAGTATTTT.

V and J are TRBV6-1 and TRBJ2-4; D is undetermined. V was cut by 4 bases and J by 1 base, with 14 bases left in between. Germline values: CDR1 MNHNS, CDR2 SASEGT. The CDR3 is made up of 16 amino acids. The CDR3 nucleotides are TGTGCCAGCAGTGGATTAGTCGGTGAGGCCAAAAACATTCAGTACTTC. It specifies CASSGLVGEAKNIQYF.

Here the CDR3 reads CAAQTGLSGYTF. In nucleotides, the CDR3 is TGTGCCGCCCAGACAGGGCTCTCTGGCTACACCTTC. The J gene is TRBJ1-2, the V gene TRBV19; 7 bases match TRBD1. With V trimmed by 11 bases and J by 7 bases, 10 bases remained unmatched. The germline gives CDR1 LNHDA, CDR2 SQIVND (reference sequence). This CDR3 is built from 12 residues.

This clone was detected only a few times. This chain uses TRBV10-3 with TRBJ2-7; 10 positions agree with TRBD1. This CDR3 is built from 15 residues. With V trimmed by 2 bases and J by 4 bases, 5 bases remained unmatched. Per germline, CDR1 ENHRY and CDR2 SYGVKD. DNA of the CDR3: TGTGCCATCAGTGAGGGAGGGGACAGGGGTTACGAGCAGTACTTC. Residues: CAISEGGDRGYEQYF.

The chain combines TRBV10-2 with TRBJ2-2; TRBD1 might be the D (5 bases). The germline V gene encodes CDR1 WSHSY and CDR2 SAAADI. V was cut by 6 bases and J by 5 bases, with 7 bases left in between. The CDR3 loop spans 12 amino acids. The CDR3 region is CASSAGTGELFF. In DNA form, the CDR3 reads TGCGCCAGCAGCGCAGGGACCGGGGAGCTGTTTTTT.

This clone was found once. The rearrangement joins TRBV6-6 to TRBJ2-5; 12 bases align to TRBD1. J gave up 6 bases and V 4 bases, and 3 bases lay outside the gene matches. Germline assignment: CDR1 MNHNY and CDR2 SVGAGI (reference sequence). This CDR3 has 14 amino acids. The CDR3 DNA reads TGTGCCAGCAGTTTGGGACAGGGGGCCCAGACCCAGTACTTC. It is translated as CASSLGQGAQTQYF.

This chain's CDR3 is CASSFFSGGQGEQYF. The CDR3 nucleotides are TGTGCCAGCAGCTTTTTTAGCGGGGGCCAGGGGGAGCAGTACTTC. The chain combines TRBV7-2 with TRBJ2-7; 9 bases align to TRBD2. With V trimmed by 3 bases and J by 7 bases, 10 bases remained unmatched. The germline CDR1 and CDR2 sequences are SGHTA and FQGNSA. The CDR3 runs 15 residues.

The genes are TRBV1 and TRBJ1-1; the table's TRBD1 call for D was not verified on the DNA. TRBV1 is given as a pseudogene. The CDR3 is 17 amino acids. The CDR3 nucleotides are TGCACCAGCAGCCACGGACAGGGAAATGGTCTGGGTACTGAAGCTTTCTTT. Encoded protein: CTSSHGQGNGLGTEAFF.

The CDR3 DNA follows: TGTGCCTCCCTCCGGGAGGGAGGAGAGACCCAGTACTTC. Amino acid sequence: CASLREGGETQYF. V usage is TRBV28 and J usage is TRBJ2-5, with 8 bases that match TRBD2. CDR3 length: 13 amino acids. V shed 11 bases, J shed 4 bases, and the junction held 9 bases outside the gene matches. The germline gives CDR1 MDHEN, CDR2 SYDVKM.

V is TRBV6-2 or TRBV6-3 and J is TRBJ2-1, with 7 bases aligning to TRBD1. This CDR3 region has 12 residues. The V and J ends lost 5 bases and 7 bases, in that order; junction bases with no gene match: 2. CDR1 is MNHEY, CDR2 SVGEGT, per germline. The CDR3 DNA reads as TGTGCCAGCAGTACCAGGGGGAATGAGCAGTTCTTC. Encoded protein: CASSTRGNEQFF.

The chain links TRBV29-1 to TRBJ1-6, with TRBD1 matching over 10 bases. J gave up 6 bases and V 6 bases, and 8 bases lay outside the gene matches. The V gene's germline CDR1 is SQVTM and CDR2 ANQGSEA. This CDR3 spans 15 amino acids. The CDR3 is CSVATGTGANSPLHF. CDR3 in DNA: TGCAGCGTGGCTACCGGGACAGGGGCTAATTCACCCCTCCACTTT.

The chain has TRBV4-2 and TRBJ2-1; D is ambiguous. V lost 3 bases to trimming and J lost 2 bases, with 14 bases between them. The CDR3 has 16 residues. Germline assignment: CDR1 LGHNA and CDR2 YNFKEQ. CDR3 in DNA: TGTGCCAGCAGCCAGGAAGCGATAGGTGCCTACAATGAGCAGTTCTTC. It yields the protein CASSQEAIGAYNEQFF.

This clone was seen just once. The rearrangement joins TRBV30 to TRBJ2-1; TRBD2 is a possible D gene (7 bases). V was cut by 2 bases and J by 5 bases, with 40 bases left in between. Per germline, CDR1 GTSNPN and CDR2 SVGIG (reference sequence). The CDR3 runs to 23 residues. The CDR3 reads CAWSPRWSGHVDLSAGANNEQFF. DNA for the CDR3: TGTGCCTGGAGTCCACGGTGGTCTGGGCACGTCGATCTAAGTGCGGGGGCGAACAATGAGCAGTTCTTC.

The chain couples TRBV10-3 to TRBJ1-5, with TRBD1 matching over 7 bases. The V gene's germline CDR1 is ENHRY and CDR2 SYGVKD. Trimming at V came to 0 bases and at J to 0 bases, leaving 5 bases not matched to a gene. The CDR3 runs 17 residues. As DNA, the CDR3 is TGTGCCATCAGTGAGTCGAAGGACAGGACTAGCAATCAGCCCCAGCATTTT. Protein sequence: CAISESKDRTSNQPQHF.

The chain links TRBV9 to TRBJ2-5, with 8 nucleotides matching TRBD1. CDR1 is SGDLS and CDR2 is YYNGEE in the germline V gene. The CDR3 runs to 16 residues. Unmatched junction bases numbered 11, after V lost 0 bases and J lost 7 bases. The CDR3 spells CASSVDPQGATGTQYF. DNA of the CDR3: TGTGCCAGCAGCGTAGATCCCCAGGGGGCGACAGGGACCCAGTACTTC.